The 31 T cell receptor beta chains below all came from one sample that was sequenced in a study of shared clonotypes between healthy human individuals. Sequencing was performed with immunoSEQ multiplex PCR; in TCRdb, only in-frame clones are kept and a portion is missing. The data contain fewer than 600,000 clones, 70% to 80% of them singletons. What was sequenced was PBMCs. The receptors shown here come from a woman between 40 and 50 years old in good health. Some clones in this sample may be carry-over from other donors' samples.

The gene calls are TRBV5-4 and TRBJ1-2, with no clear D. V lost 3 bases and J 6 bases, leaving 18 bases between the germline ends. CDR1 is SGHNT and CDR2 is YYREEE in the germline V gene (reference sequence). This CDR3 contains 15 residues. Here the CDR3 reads CASSSASGERHGYTF. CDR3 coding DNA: TGTGCCAGCAGCTCGGCAAGTGGGGAGAGGCATGGCTACACCTTC.

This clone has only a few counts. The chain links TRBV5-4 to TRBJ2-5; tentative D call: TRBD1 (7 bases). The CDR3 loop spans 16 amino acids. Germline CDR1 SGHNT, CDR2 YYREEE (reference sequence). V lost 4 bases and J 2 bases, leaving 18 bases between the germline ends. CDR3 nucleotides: TGTGCCAGCAGCCCTCAGGGTGCAGGGGGGCAAGAGACCCAGTACTTC. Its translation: CASSPQGAGGQETQYF.

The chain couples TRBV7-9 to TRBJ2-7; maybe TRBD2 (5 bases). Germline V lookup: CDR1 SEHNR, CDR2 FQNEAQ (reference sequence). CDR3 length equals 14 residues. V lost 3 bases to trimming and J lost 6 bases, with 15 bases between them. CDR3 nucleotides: TGTGCCAGCAGCTTCGGAGGTCTCAACGTCGAGCAGTACTTC. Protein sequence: CASSFGGLNVEQYF. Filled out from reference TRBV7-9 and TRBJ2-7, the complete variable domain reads DTGVSQNPRHKITKRGQNVTFRCDPISEHNRLYWYRQTLGQGPEFLTYFQNEAQLEKSRLLSDRFSAERPKGSFSTLEIQRTEQGDSAMYLCASSFGGLNVEQYFGPGTRLTVT.

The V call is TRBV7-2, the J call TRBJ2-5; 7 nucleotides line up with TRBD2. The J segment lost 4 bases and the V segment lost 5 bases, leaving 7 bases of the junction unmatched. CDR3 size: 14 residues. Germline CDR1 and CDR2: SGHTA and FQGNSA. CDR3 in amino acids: CASSPSWGGETQYF. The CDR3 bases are TGTGCCAGCAGCCCATCGTGGGGGGGAGAGACCCAGTACTTC.

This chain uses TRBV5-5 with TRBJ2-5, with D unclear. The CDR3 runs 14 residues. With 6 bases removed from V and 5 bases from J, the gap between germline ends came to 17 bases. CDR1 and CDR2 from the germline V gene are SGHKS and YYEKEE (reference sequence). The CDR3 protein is CASKPGPSQETQYF. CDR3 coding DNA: TGTGCCAGCAAACCGGGTCCCTCTCAGGAGACCCAGTACTTC.

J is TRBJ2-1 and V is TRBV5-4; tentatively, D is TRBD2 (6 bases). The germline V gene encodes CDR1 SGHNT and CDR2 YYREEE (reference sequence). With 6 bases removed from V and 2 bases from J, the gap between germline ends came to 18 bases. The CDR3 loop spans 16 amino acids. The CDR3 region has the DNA TGTGCCAGCACCCCGGGCCGGGGGTGGGCCTACAATGAGCAGTTCTTC. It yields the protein CASTPGRGWAYNEQFF.

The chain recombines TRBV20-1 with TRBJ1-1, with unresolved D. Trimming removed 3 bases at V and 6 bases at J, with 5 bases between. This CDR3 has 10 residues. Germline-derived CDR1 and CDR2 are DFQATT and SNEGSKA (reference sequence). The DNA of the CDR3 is TGCAGTGCTAGGCCTTCTGAAGCTTTCTTT. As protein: CSARPSEAFF.

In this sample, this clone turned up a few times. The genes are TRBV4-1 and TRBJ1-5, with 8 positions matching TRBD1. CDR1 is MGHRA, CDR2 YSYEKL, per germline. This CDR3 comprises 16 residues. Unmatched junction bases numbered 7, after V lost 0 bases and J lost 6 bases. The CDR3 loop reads CASSQDRTGSIQPQHF. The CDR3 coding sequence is TGCGCCAGCAGCCAAGACAGGACAGGGAGTATTCAGCCCCAGCATTTT.

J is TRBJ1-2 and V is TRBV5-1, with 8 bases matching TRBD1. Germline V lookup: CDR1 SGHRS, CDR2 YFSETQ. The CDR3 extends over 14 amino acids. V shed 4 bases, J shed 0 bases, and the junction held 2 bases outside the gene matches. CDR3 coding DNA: TGCGCCAGCAGCCCGGGACAGGCTAACTATGGCTACACCTTC. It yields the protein CASSPGQANYGYTF. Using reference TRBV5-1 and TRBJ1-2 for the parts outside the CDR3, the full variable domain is KAGVTQTPRYLIKTRGQQVTLSCSPISGHRSVSWYQQTPGQGLQFLFEYFSETQRNKGNFPGRFSGRQFSNSRSEMNVSTLELGDSALYLCASSPGQANYGYTFGSGTRLTVV.

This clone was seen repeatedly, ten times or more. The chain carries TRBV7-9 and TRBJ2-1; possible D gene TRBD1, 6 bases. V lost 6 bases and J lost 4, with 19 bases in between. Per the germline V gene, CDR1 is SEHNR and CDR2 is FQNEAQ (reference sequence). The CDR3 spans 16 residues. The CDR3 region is CASSPWTATQYNEQFF. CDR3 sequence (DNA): TGTGCCAGCAGTCCCTGGACAGCGACGCAGTACAATGAGCAGTTCTTC.

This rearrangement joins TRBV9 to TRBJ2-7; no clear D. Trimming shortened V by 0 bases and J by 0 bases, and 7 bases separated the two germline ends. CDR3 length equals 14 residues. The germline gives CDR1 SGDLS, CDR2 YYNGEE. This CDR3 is CASSVGSGSYEQYF. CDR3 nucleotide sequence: TGTGCCAGCAGCGTAGGTTCAGGCTCCTACGAGCAGTACTTC.

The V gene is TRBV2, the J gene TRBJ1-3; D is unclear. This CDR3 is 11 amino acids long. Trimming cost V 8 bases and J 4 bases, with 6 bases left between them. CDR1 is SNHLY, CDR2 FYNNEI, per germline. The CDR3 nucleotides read TGTGCCAGCTCCACCGGAAACACCATATATTTT. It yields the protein CASSTGNTIYF.

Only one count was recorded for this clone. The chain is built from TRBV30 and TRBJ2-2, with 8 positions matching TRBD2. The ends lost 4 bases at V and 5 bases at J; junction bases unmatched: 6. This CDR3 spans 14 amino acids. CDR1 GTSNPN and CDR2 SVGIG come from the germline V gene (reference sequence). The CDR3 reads CAWKAGGGTGELFF. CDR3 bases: TGTGCCTGGAAGGCGGGAGGCGGAACCGGGGAGCTGTTTTTT. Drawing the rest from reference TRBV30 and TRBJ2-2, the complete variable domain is SQTIHQWPATLVQPVGSPLSLECTVEGTSNPNLYWYRQAAGRGLQLLFYSVGIGQISSEVPQNLSASRPQDRQFILSSKKLLLSDSGFYLCAWKAGGGTGELFFGEGSRLTVL.

Here the CDR3 reads CASSLSGSAYNEQFF. Here the CDR3 DNA reads TGTGCCAGCAGCTTGAGCGGGAGCGCCTACAATGAGCAGTTCTTC. The V gene is TRBV7-8, the J gene TRBJ2-1; TRBD2 matches at 8 bases. The CDR3 loop spans 15 amino acids. Germline-derived CDR1 and CDR2 are SGHVS and FQNEAQ. Germline trimming cut 3 bases from V and 2 bases from J; bases unmatched to any gene: 3.

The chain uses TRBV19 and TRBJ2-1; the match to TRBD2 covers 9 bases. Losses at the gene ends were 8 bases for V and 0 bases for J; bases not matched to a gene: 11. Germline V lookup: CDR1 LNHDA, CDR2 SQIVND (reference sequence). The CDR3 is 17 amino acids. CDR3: CASRGGSAGGSYNEQFF. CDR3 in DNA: TGTGCCAGTCGCGGAGGGTCAGCGGGGGGCTCCTACAATGAGCAGTTCTTC.

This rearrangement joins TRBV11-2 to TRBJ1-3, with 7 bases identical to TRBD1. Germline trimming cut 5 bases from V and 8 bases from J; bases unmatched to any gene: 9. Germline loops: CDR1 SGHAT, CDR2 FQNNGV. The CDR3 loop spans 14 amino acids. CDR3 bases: TGTGCCAGCAGCCGGGACAGCCAGGGGTACACCATATATTTT. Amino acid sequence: CASSRDSQGYTIYF.

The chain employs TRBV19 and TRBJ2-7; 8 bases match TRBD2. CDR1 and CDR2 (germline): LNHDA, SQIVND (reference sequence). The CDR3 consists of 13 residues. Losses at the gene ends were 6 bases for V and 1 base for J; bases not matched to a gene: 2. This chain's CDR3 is CASSPSGSYEQYF. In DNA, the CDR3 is TGTGCCAGTAGCCCTAGCGGGTCCTACGAGCAGTACTTC.

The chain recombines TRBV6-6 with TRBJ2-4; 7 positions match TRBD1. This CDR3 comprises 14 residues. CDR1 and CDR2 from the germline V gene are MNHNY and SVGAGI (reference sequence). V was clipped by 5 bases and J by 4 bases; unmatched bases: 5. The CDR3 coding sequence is TGTGCCAGCAGTCCCGACAGGGCTAAAAACATTCAGTACTTC. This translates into CASSPDRAKNIQYF.

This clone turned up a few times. The CDR3, as DNA: TGTGCCAGCAGCGCCAGAGGGGGCGTCTTTAATGAGCAGTACTTC. It codes for CASSARGGVFNEQYF. The chain uses TRBV5-6 and TRBJ2-7; 7 bases fit TRBD1. The germline V gene encodes CDR1 SGHDT and CDR2 YYEEEE. The CDR3 covers 15 residues. With 4 bases clipped from V and 7 bases from J, the junction kept 14 bases outside the gene matches.

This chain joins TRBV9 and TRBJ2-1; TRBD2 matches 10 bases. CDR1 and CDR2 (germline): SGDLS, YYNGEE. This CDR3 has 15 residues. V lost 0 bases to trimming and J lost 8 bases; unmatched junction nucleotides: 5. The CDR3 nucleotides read TGTGCCAGCAGCGTAGGTCTAGCGGGAGTCGATGAGCAGTTCTTC. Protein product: CASSVGLAGVDEQFF.

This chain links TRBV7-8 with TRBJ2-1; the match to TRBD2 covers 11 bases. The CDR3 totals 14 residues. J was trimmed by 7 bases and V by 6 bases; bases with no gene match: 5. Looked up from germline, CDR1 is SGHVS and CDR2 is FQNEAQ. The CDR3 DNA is TGTGCCAGCAGAGCTAGCGGGAGGTTAAATGAGCAGTTCTTC. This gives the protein CASRASGRLNEQFF.

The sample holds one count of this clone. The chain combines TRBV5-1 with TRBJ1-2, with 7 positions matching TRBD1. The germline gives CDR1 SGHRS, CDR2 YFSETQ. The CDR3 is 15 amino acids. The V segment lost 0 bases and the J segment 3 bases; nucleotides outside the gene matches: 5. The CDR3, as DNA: TGCGCCAGCAGCTTGGAGGGGGCCGCCGACTATGGCTACACCTTC. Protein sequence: CASSLEGAADYGYTF. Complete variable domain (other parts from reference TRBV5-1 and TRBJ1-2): KAGVTQTPRYLIKTRGQQVTLSCSPISGHRSVSWYQQTPGQGLQFLFEYFSETQRNKGNFPGRFSGRQFSNSRSEMNVSTLELGDSALYLCASSLEGAADYGYTFGSGTRLTVV.

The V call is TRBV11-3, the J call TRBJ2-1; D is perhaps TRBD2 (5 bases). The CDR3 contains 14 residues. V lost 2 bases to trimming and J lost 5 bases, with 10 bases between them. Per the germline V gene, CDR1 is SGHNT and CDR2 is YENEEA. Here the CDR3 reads CASSLSPGNNEQFF. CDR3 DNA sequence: TGTGCCAGCAGCTTAAGTCCGGGGAACAATGAGCAGTTCTTC.

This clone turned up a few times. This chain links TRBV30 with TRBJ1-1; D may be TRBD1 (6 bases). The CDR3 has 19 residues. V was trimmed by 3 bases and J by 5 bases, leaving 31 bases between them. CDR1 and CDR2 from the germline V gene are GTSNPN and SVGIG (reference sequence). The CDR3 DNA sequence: TGTGCCTGGAGCCATAGGTCGGTATTCCAGGGGCCCGCGGGGACTGAAGCTTTCTTT. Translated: CAWSHRSVFQGPAGTEAFF.

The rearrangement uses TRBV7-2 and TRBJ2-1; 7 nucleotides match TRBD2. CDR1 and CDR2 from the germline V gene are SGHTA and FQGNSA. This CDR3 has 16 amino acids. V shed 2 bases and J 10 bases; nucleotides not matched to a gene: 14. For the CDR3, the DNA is TGTGCCAGCAGCTTATGGGGGGGGAGCACTAGCGTCGAGCAGTTCTTC. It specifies CASSLWGGSTSVEQFF.

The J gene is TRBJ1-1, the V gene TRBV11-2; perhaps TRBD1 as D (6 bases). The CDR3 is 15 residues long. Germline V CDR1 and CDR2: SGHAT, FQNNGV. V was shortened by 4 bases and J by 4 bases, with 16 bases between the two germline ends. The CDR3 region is CASSSEFRGGTEAFF. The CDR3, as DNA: TGTGCCAGCAGCTCAGAATTCAGGGGCGGCACTGAAGCTTTCTTT.

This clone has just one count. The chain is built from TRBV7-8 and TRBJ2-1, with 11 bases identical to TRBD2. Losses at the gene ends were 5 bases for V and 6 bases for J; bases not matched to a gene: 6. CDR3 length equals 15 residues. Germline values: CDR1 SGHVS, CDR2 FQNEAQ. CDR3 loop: CASSPRLAGLNEQFF. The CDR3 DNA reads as TGTGCCAGCAGCCCGAGACTAGCGGGACTCAATGAGCAGTTCTTC.

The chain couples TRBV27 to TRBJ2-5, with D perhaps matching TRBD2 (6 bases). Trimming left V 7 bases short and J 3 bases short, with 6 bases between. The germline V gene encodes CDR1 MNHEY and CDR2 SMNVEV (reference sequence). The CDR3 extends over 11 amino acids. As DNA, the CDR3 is TGTGCCAGCAAGCGGGAAGAGACCCAGTACTTC. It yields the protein CASKREETQYF.

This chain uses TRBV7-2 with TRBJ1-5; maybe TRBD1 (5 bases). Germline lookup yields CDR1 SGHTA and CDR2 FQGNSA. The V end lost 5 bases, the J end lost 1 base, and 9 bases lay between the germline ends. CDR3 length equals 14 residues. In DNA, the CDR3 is TGTGCCAGCAGCCCAGGGTGGAGCAATCAGCCCCAGCATTTT. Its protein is CASSPGWSNQPQHF. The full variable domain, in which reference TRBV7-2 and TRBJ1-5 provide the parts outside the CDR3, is GAGVSQSPSNKVTEKGKDVELRCDPISGHTALYWYRQSLGQGLEFLIYFQGNSAPDKSGLPSDRFSAERTGGSVSTLTIQRTQQEDSAVYLCASSPGWSNQPQHFGDGTRLSIL.

The CDR3 nucleotides are TGTGCCAGCAGTTTTGGGCTAGAGGGCTACGAGCAGTACTTC. This translates into CASSFGLEGYEQYF. This chain uses TRBV6-6 with TRBJ2-5, with D tentatively TRBD2 (5 bases). The J call is uncertain, as TRBJ2-7 better fits the DNA end. The CDR3 is 14 amino acids. From germline, CDR1 is MNHNY and CDR2 SVGAGI (reference sequence).

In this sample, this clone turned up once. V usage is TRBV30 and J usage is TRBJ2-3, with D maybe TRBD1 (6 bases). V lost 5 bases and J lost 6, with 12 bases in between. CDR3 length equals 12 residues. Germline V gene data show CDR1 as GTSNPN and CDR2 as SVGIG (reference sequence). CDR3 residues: CAWRAGADTQYF. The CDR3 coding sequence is TGTGCCTGGCGTGCAGGGGCCGATACGCAGTATTTT.